What follows describes a single T cell receptor (beta chain). The target antigen is unknown. All donors participated as healthy donors of bone marrow. Trimming shortened V by 0 bases and J by 7 bases, and 10 bases separated the two germline ends. This CDR3 contains 14 residues. Per the germline V gene, CDR1 is SGHRS and CDR2 is YFSETQ. This sample was taken from a study of cytomegalovirus exposure and HLA in healthy donors. Study-level information: Among the 300 to 500 donors who were genotyped, roughly 76% fell in the genetic ancestry cluster that is associated with self-reported Caucasian donors.

The PCR made use of 60 Vbeta and 13 Jbeta primers. Using immunoSEQ multiplex PCR, the repertoire was profiled, and TCRdb retains in-frame clones only, with some absent. The sample yields 150,000 to 200,000 clones, approximately 80% seen once. The study's findings and limits: Cytomegalovirus-associated TCR beta chains were listed, numbering more than 150. Roughly uniform depth of sequencing across donors was assumed in presence/absence analyses.

This clonotype was obtained from a woman younger than 45 in good health and CMV-seronegative. The V call is TRBV5-1, the J call TRBJ1-4; no firm D call. Source material: PBMCs. As DNA, the CDR3 is TGCGCCAGCAGCTTGGGCCTAGCTGGTGAAAAACTGTTTTTT. Encoded protein: CASSLGLAGEKLFF.